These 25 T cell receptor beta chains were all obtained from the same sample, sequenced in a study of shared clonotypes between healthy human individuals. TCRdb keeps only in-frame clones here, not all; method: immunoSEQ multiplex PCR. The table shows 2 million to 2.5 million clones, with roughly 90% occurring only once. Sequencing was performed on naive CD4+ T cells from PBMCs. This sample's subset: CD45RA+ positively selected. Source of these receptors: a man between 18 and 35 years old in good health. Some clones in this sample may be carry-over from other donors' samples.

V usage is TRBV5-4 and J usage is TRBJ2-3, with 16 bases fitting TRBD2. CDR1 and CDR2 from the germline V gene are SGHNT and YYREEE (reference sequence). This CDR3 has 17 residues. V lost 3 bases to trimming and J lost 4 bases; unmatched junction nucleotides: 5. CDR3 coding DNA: TGTGCCAGCAGCTCGGGACTAGCGGGAGGGCCTTCAGATACGCAGTATTTT. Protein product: CASSSGLAGGPSDTQYF.

The CDR3 DNA reads TGCGCCAGCAGCCCACCCCCCTTTACTCATGAGCAGTTCTTC. This translates into CASSPPPFTHEQFF. The rearrangement joins TRBV5-1 to TRBJ2-1; D gene unclear. This CDR3 region has 14 residues. Germline V gene sequence: CDR1 SGHRS, CDR2 YFSETQ. Trimming took off 4 bases at V and 8 bases at J, with 16 bases between the two ends.

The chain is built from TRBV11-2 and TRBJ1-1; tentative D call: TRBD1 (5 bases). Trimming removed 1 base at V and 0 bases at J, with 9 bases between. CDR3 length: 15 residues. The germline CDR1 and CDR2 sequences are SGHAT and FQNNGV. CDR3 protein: CASSLGRGVNTEAFF. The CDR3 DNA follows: TGTGCCAGCAGCTTAGGTCGGGGGGTGAACACTGAAGCTTTCTTT.

In DNA form, the CDR3 reads TGTGCCAGCAGGGGGGAAGTCCTTGGGATCGGGGAGCTGTTTTTT. This sequence encodes CASRGEVLGIGELFF. The chain has TRBV2 and TRBJ2-2; D might be TRBD1 or TRBD2, each matching 5 bases. The CDR3 sequence is 15 residues long. The V and J ends lost 6 bases and 7 bases respectively, with 18 bases between them. Germline V CDR1 and CDR2: SNHLY, FYNNEI.

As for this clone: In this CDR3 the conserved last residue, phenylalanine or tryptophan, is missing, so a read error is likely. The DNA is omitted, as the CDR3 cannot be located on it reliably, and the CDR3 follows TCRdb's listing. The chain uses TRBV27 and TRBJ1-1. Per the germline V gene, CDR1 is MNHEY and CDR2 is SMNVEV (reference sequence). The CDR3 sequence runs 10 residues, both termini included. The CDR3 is CASSLIPPPL.

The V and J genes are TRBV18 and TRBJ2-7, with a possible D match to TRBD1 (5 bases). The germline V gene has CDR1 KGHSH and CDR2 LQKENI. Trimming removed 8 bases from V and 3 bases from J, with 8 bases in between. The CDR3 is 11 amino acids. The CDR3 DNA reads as TGTGCCAGCCGGACAATCTACGAGCAGTACTTC. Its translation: CASRTIYEQYF.

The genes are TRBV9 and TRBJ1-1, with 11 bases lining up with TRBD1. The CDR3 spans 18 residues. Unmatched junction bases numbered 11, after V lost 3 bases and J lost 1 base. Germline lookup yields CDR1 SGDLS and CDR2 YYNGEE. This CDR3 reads CASSAFPGQGDPNTEAFF. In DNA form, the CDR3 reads TGTGCCAGCAGCGCCTTCCCGGGACAGGGGGACCCGAACACTGAAGCTTTCTTT.

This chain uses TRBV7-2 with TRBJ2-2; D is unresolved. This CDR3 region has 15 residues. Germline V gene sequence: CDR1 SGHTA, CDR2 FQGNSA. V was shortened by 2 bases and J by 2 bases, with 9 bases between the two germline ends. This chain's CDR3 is CASSLSGYNTGELFF. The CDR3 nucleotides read TGTGCCAGCAGCTTAAGTGGGTATAACACCGGGGAGCTGTTTTTT.

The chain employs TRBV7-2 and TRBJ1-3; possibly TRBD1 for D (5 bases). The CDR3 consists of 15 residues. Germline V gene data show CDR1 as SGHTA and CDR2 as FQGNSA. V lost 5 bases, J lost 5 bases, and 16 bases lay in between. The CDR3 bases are TGTGCCAGCAGCCCCGGGGGGGGACGACGAAACACCATATATTTT. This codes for CASSPGGGRRNTIYF. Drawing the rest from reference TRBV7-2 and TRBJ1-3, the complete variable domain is GAGVSQSPSNKVTEKGKDVELRCDPISGHTALYWYRQSLGQGLEFLIYFQGNSAPDKSGLPSDRFSAERTGGSVSTLTIQRTQQEDSAVYLCASSPGGGRRNTIYFGEGSWLTVV.

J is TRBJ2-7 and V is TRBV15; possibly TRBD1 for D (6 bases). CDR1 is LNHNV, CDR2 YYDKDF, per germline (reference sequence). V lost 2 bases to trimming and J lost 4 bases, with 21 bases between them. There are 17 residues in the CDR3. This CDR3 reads CATSRQKDRSWLYEQYF. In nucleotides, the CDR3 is TGTGCCACCAGCAGACAAAAAGACAGGTCGTGGCTTTACGAGCAGTACTTC. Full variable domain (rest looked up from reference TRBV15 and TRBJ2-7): DAMVIQNPRYQVTQFGKPVTLSCSQTLNHNVMYWYQQKSSQAPKLLFHYYDKDFNNEADTPDNFQSRRPNTSFCFLDIRSPGLGDTAMYLCATSRQKDRSWLYEQYFGPGTRLTVT.

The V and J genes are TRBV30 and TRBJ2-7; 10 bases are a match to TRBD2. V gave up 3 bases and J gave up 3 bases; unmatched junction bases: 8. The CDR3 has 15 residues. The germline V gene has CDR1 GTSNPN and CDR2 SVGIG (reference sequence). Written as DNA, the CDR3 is TGTGCCTGGAGGGGGGCTAGCGGGAGCTACTACGAGCAGTACTTC. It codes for CAWRGASGSYYEQYF.

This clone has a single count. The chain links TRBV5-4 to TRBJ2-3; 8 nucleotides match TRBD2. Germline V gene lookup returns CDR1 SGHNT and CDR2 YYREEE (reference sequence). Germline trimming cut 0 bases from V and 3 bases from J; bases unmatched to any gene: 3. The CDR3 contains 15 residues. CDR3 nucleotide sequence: TGTGCCAGCAGCTTGGCCGGGACTAGGACAGATACGCAGTATTTT. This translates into CASSLAGTRTDTQYF.

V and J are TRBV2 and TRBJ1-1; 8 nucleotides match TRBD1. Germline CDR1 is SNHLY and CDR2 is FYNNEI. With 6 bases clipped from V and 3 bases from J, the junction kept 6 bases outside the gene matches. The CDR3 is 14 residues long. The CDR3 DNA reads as TGTGCCAGCAGGGACAGGGCTGAGGACACTGAAGCTTTCTTT. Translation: CASRDRAEDTEAFF.

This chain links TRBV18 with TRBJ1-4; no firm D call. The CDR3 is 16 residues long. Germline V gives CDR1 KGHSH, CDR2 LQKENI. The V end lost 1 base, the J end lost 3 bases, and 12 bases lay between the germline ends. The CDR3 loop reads CASSPLNAAPNEKLFF. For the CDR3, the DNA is TGTGCCAGCTCACCACTTAACGCGGCGCCTAATGAAAAACTGTTTTTT.

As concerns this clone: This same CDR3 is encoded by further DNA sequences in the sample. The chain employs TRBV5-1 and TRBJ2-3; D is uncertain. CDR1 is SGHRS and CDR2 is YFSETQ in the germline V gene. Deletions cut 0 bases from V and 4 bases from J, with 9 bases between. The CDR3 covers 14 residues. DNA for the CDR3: TGCGCCAGCAGCTTGGGGCAGGCGGCAGATACGCAGTATTTT. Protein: CASSLGQAADTQYF.

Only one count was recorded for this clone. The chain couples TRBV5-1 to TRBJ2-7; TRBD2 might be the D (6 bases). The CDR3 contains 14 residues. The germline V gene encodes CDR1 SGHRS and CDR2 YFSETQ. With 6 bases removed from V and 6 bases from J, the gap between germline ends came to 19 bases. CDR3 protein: CASNPGSRDAEQYF. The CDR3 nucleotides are TGCGCCAGCAACCCCGGGAGCCGGGACGCCGAGCAGTACTTC.

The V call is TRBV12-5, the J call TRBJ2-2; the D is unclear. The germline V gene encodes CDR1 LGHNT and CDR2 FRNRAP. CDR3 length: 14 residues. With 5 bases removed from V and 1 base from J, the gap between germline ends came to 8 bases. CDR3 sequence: CASGGDKNTGELFF. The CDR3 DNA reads TGTGCTAGTGGTGGAGACAAGAACACCGGGGAGCTGTTTTTT.

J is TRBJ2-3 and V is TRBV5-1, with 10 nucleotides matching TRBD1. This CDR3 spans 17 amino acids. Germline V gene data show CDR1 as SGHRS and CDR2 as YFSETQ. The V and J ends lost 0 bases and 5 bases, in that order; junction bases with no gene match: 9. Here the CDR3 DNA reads TGCGCCAGCAGCTTGGGGTTGACAGGGGGCGCGTTAGATACGCAGTATTTT. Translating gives CASSLGLTGGALDTQYF.

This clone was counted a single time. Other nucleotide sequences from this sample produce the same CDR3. The DNA for the CDR3 is TGTGCCAGCTCACCATTGGATACGCAGTATTTT. It yields the protein CASSPLDTQYF. The chain couples TRBV18 to TRBJ2-3; D is unresolved. CDR1 and CDR2 (germline): KGHSH, LQKENI. The CDR3 totals 11 residues. V was pared by 2 bases and J by 6 bases, with 3 bases between.

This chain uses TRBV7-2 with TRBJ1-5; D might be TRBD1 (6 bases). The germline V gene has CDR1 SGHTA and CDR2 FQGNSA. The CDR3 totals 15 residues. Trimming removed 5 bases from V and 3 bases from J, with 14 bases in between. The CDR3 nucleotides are TGTGCCAGCAGCGTAACACAGGGATCCAATCAGCCCCAGCATTTT. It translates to CASSVTQGSNQPQHF.

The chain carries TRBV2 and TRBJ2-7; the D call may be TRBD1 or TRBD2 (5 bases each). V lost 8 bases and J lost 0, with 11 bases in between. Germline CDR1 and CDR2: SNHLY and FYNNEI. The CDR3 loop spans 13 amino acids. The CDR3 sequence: CASGTYTSYEQYF. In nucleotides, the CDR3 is TGTGCCAGCGGGACCTACACCTCCTACGAGCAGTACTTC.

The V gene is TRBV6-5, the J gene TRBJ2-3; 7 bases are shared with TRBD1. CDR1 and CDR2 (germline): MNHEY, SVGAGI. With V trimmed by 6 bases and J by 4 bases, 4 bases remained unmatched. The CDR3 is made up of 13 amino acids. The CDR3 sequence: CASRTTGADTQYF. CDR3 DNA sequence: TGTGCCAGCAGAACCACAGGGGCAGATACGCAGTATTTT.

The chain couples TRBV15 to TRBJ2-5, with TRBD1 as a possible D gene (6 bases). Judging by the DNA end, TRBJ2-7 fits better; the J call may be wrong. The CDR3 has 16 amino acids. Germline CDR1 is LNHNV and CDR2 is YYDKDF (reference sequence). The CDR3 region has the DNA TGTGCCACCAGCAGAGAGACGACAGGACGCACCTACGAGCAGTACTTC. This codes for CATSRETTGRTYEQYF.

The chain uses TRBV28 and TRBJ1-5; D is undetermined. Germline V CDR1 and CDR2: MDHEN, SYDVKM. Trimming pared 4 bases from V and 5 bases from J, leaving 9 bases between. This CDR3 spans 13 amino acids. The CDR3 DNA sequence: TGTGCCAGCAGTTCTCCCCAGTATCAGCCCCAGCATTTT. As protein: CASSSPQYQPQHF.

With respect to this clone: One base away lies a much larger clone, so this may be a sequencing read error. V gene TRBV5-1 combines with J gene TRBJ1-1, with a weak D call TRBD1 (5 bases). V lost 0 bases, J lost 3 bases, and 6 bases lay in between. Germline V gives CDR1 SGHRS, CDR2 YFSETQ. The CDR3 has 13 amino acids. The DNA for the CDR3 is TGCGCCAGCAGCTTGGAGGGGCACACTGAAGCTTTCTTT. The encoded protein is CASSLEGHTEAFF.